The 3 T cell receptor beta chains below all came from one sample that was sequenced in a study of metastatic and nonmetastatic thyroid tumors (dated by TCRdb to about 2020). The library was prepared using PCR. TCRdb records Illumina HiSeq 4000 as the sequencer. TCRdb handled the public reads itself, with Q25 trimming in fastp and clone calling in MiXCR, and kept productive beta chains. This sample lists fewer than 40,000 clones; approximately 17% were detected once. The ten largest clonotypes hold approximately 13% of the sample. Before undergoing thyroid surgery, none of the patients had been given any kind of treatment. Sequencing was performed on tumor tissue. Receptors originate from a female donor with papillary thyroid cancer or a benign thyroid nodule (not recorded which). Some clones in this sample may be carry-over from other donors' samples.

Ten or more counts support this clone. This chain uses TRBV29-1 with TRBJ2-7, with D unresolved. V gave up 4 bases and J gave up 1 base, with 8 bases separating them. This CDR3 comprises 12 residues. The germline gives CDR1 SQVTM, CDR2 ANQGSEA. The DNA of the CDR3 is TGCAGCGTTGGAGTTGATTCCTACGAGCAGTACTTC. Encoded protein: CSVGVDSYEQYF.

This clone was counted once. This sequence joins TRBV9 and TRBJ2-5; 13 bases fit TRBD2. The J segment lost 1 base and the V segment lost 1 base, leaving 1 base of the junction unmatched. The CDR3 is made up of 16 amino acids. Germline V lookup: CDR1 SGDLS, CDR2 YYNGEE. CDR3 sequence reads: CASSVTSGGAQETQYF. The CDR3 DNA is TGTGCCAGCAGCGTAACTAGCGGGGGGGCCCAAGAGACCCAGTACTTC. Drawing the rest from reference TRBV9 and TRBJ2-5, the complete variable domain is DSGVTQTPKHLITATGQRVTLRCSPRSGDLSVYWYQQSLDQGLQFLIQYYNGEERAKGNILERFSAQQFPDLHSELNLSSLELGDSALYFCASSVTSGGAQETQYFGPGTRLLVL.

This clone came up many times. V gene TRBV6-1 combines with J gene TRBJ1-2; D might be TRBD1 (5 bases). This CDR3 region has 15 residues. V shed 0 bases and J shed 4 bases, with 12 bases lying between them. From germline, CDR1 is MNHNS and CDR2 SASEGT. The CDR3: CASSEALQGTYGYTF. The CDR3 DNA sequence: TGTGCCAGCAGTGAAGCGCTTCAGGGAACCTATGGCTACACCTTC.